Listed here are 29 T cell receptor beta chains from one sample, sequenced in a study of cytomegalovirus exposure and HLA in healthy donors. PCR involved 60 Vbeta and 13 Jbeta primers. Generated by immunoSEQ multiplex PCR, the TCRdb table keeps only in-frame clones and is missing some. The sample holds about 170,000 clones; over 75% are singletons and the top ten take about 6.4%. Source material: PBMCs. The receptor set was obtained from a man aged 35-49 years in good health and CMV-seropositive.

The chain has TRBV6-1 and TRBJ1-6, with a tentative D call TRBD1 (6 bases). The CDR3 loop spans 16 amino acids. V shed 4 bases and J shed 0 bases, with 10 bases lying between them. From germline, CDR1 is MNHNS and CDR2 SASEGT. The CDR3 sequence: CASSGGLSSYNSPLHF. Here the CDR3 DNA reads TGTGCCAGCAGTGGGGGGCTGAGCTCCTATAATTCACCCCTCCACTTT.

The CDR3 DNA sequence: TGCGCCAGCGGGACTAGCGGGAGAGGGGAGACCCAGTACTTC. This sequence encodes CASGTSGRGETQYF. The chain has TRBV5-1 and TRBJ2-5, with 14 positions matching TRBD2. The CDR3 length is 14 residues. V gave up 7 bases and J gave up 5 bases; unmatched junction bases: 4. Germline-derived CDR1 and CDR2 are SGHRS and YFSETQ.

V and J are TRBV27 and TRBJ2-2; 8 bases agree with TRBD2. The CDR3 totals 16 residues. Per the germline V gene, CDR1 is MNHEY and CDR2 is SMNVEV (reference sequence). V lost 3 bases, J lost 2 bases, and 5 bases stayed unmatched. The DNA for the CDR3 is TGTGCCAGCAGTTTTCGCGGGAGGTTAAACACCGGGGAGCTGTTTTTT. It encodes CASSFRGRLNTGELFF.

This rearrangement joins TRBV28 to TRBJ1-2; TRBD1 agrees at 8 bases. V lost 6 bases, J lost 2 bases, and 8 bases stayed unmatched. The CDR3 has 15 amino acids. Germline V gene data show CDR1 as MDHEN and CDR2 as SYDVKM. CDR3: CASSTRTGNNYGYTF. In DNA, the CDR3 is TGTGCCAGCAGCACACGGACAGGGAACAACTATGGCTACACCTTC.

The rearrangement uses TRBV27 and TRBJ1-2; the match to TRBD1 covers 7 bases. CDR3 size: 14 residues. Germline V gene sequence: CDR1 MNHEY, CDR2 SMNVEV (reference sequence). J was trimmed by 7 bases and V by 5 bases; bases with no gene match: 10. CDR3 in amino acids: CASSAWTGELGYTF. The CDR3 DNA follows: TGTGCCAGCAGTGCCTGGACAGGCGAACTTGGCTACACCTTC.

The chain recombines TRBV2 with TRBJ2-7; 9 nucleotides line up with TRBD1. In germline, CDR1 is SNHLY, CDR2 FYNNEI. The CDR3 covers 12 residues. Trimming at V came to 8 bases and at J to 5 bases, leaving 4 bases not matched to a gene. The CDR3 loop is CASRDRAHEQYF. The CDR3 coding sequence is TGTGCCAGCCGGGACAGGGCGCACGAGCAGTACTTC.

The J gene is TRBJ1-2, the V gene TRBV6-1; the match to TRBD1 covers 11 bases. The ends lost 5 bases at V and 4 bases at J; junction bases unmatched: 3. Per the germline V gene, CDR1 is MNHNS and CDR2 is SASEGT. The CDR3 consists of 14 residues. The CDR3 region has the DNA TGTGCCAGCAGTTCCGGGACAGGGGGCTATGGCTACACCTTC. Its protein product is CASSSGTGGYGYTF.

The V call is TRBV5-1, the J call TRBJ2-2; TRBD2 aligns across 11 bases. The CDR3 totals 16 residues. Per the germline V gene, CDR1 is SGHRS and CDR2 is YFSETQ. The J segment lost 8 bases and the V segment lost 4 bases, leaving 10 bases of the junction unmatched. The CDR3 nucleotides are TGCGCCAGCAGCAACCTAGCGGGAGGTTCAACGGGGGAGCTGTTTTTT. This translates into CASSNLAGGSTGELFF.

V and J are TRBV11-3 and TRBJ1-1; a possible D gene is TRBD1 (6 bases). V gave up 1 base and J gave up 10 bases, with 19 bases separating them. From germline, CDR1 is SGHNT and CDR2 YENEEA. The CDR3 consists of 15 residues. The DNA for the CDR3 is TGTGCCAGCAGCTTAGTTCCAGGGGCCCCGAGTAGAGCTTTCTTT. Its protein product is CASSLVPGAPSRAFF.

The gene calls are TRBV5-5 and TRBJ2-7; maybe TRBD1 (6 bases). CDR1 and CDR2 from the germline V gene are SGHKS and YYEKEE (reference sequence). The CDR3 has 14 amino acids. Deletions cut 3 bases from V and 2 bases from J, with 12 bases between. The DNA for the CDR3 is TGTGCCAGCAGCTCCTGGACAGCACCCTACGAGCAGTACTTC. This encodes CASSSWTAPYEQYF.

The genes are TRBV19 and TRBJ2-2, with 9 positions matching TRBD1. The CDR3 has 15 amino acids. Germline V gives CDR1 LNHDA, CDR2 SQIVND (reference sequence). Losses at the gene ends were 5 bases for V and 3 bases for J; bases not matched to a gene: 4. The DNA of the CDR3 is TGTGCCAGTAGTGCCGGGACAGGGTACACCGGGGAGCTGTTTTTT. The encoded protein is CASSAGTGYTGELFF.

DNA of the CDR3: TGTGCCAGCAGCCGAACAGGGGGCTCGAGGAATCAGCCCCAGCATTTT. Amino acid sequence: CASSRTGGSRNQPQHF. The genes are TRBV27 and TRBJ1-5; 9 nucleotides agree with TRBD1. The CDR3 runs 16 residues. Germline CDR1 and CDR2: MNHEY and SMNVEV (reference sequence). V dropped 6 bases and J dropped 4; count of bases not matched to a gene: 10.

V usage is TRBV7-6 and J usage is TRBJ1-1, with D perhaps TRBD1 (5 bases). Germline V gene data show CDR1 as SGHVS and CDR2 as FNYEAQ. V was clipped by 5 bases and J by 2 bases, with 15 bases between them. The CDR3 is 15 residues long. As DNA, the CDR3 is TGTGCCAGCAGCACCCTCGGAGGGGCAAACACTGAAGCTTTCTTT. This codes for CASSTLGGANTEAFF.

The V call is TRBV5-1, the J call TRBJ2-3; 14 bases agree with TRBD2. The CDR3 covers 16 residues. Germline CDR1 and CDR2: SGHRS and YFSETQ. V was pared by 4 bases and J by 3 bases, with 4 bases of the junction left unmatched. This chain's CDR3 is CASSAGLAGVTDTQYF. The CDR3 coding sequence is TGCGCCAGCAGCGCGGGACTAGCGGGAGTTACAGATACGCAGTATTTT. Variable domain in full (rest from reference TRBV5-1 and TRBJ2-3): KAGVTQTPRYLIKTRGQQVTLSCSPISGHRSVSWYQQTPGQGLQFLFEYFSETQRNKGNFPGRFSGRQFSNSRSEMNVSTLELGDSALYLCASSAGLAGVTDTQYFGPGTRLTVL.

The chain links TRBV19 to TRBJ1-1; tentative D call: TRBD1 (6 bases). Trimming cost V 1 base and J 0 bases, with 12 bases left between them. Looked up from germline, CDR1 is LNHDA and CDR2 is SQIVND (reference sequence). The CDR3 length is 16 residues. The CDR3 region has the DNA TGTGCCAGTAGTATAGTTGCAGGGGCCCTGAACACTGAAGCTTTCTTT. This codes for CASSIVAGALNTEAFF.

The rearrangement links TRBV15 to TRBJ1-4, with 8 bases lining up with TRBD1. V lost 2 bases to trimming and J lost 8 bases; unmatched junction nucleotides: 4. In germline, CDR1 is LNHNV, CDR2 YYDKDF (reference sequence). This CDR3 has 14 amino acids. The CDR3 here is CATSRMDRVEKLFF. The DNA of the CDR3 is TGTGCCACCAGCAGAATGGACAGGGTAGAAAAACTGTTTTTT.

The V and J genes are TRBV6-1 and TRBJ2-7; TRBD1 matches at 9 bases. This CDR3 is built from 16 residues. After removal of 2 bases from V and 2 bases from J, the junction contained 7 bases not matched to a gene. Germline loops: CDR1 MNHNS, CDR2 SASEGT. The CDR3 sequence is CASSESYRGPTYEQYF. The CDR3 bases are TGTGCCAGCAGTGAATCCTACAGGGGGCCCACCTACGAGCAGTACTTC.

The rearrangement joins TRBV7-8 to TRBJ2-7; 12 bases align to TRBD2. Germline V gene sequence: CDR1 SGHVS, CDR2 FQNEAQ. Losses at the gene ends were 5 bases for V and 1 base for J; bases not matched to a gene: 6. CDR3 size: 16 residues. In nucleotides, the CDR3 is TGTGCCAGCAGCCCAAGACTAGCGGGAGATTCCTACGAGCAGTACTTC. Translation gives CASSPRLAGDSYEQYF.

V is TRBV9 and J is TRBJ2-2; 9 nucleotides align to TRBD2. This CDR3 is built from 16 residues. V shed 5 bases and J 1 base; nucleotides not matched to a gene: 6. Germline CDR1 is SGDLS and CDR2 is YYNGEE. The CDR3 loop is CASSPIAGVNTGELFF. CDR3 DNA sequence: TGTGCCAGCAGTCCTATAGCGGGGGTGAACACCGGGGAGCTGTTTTTT.

In DNA form, the CDR3 reads TGTGCCAGCAGTACGACAGGGGTCACAGATACGCAGTATTTT. This sequence encodes CASSTTGVTDTQYF. The chain combines TRBV27 with TRBJ2-3; 8 positions match TRBD1. The CDR3 loop spans 14 amino acids. The germline V gene encodes CDR1 MNHEY and CDR2 SMNVEV (reference sequence). The V and J ends lost 5 bases and 2 bases, in that order; junction bases with no gene match: 3.

This chain's CDR3 is CASSPRLAATDTQYF. In DNA, the CDR3 is TGTGCCAGCAGCCCACGACTAGCGGCCACAGATACGCAGTATTTT. This chain connects TRBV27 to TRBJ2-3; TRBD2 matches 9 bases. With 6 bases clipped from V and 2 bases from J, the junction kept 6 bases outside the gene matches. Germline V lookup: CDR1 MNHEY, CDR2 SMNVEV (reference sequence). The CDR3 sequence is 15 residues long.

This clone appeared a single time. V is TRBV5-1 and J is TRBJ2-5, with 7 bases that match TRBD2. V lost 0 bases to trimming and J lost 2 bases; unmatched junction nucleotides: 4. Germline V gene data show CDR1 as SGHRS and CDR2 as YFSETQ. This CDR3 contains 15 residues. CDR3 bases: TGCGCCAGCAGCTTGGTCCTAGCGGAACAAGAGACCCAGTACTTC. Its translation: CASSLVLAEQETQYF.

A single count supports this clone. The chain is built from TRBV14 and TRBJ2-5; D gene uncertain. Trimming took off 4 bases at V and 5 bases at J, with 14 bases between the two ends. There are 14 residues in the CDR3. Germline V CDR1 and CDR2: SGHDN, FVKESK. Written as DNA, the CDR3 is TGTGCCAGCAGCCCCCCCCTACGAGAGGAGACCCAGTACTTC. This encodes CASSPPLREETQYF.

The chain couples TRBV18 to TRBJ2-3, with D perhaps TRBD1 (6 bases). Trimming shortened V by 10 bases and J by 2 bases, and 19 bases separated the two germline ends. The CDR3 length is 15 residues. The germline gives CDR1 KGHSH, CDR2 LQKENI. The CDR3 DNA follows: TGTGCCACCCAAGTAGACAGGCCAGACACAGATACGCAGTATTTT. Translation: CATQVDRPDTDTQYF.

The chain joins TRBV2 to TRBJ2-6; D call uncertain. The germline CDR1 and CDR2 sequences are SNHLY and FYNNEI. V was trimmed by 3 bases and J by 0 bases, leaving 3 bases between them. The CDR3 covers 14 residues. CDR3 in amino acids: CASSDVSGANVLTF. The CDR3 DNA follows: TGTGCCAGCAGTGACGTCTCTGGGGCCAACGTCCTGACTTTC.

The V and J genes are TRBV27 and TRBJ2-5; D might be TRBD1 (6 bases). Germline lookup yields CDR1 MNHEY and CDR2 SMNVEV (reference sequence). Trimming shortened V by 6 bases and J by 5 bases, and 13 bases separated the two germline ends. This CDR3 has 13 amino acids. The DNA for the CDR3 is TGTGCCAGCAGGCCCAGGGGTGTGGAGACCCAGTACTTC. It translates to CASRPRGVETQYF.

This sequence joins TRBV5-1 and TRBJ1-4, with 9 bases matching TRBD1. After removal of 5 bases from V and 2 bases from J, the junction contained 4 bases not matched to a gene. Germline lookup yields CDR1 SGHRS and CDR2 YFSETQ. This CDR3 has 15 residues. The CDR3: CASRITGGTNEKLFF. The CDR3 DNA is TGCGCCAGCAGGATCACAGGGGGCACTAATGAAAAACTGTTTTTT. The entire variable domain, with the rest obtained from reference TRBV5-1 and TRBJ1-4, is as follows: KAGVTQTPRYLIKTRGQQVTLSCSPISGHRSVSWYQQTPGQGLQFLFEYFSETQRNKGNFPGRFSGRQFSNSRSEMNVSTLELGDSALYLCASRITGGTNEKLFFGSGTQLSVL.

The CDR3 nucleotides are TGTGCCAGAAGAAGGGTCGGCCTAGCGGGAATCTATGAGCAGTTCTTC. Encoded protein: CARRRVGLAGIYEQFF. This chain joins TRBV5-3 and TRBJ2-1, with 9 nucleotides matching TRBD2. TRBV5-3 is assigned to the ORF class and has an uncertain function. The CDR3 extends over 16 amino acids. V trimming: 5 bases; J trimming: 8 bases; junction bases outside the gene matches: 14.

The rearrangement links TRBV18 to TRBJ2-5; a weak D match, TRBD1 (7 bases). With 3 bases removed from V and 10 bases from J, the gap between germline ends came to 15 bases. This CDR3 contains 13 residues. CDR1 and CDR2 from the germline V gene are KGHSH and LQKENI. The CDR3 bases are TGTGCCAGCTCACCCAGGGGGGCAGAGGGCCAGTACTTC. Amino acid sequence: CASSPRGAEGQYF.